Presented here are 22 T cell receptor beta chains from one specimen sequenced in a study of T-cell memory formation after mild COVID-19. MiXCR, run by TCRdb on the 5' RACE reads, gives a single entry per CDR3 protein. The sample records about 110,000 distinct CDR3 sequences, approximately 15% being singletons. The sequencing sample was made of PBMCs or a T cell subset sorted from them (not recorded which). These receptors were collected from a man aged 18 to 29 who had mild COVID-19 (a few samples of this study predate the infection). Cell type and time point are not known.

This chain joins TRBV28 and TRBJ2-5; 7 bases map to TRBD1. The germline V gene has CDR1 MDHEN and CDR2 SYDVKM. This CDR3 has 15 amino acids. Trimming removed 5 bases from V and 2 bases from J; junction bases left unmatched: 8. The CDR3 here is CASSNYDRVQETQYF. The CDR3 nucleotides are TGTGCCAGCAGTAACTATGACAGGGTACAAGAGACCCAGTACTTC.

The chain recombines TRBV7-9 with TRBJ2-3; TRBD2 might be the D (5 bases). This CDR3 has 17 amino acids. Germline CDR1 SEHNR, CDR2 FQNEAQ (reference sequence). The germline V and J ends were trimmed by 2 bases and 0 bases, with 15 bases remaining between them. CDR3 residues: CASSLIAGGTSTDTQYF. DNA for the CDR3: TGTGCCAGCAGCTTAATCGCGGGCGGCACTAGCACAGATACGCAGTATTTT.

This clonotype was seen repeatedly, ten times or more. This chain links TRBV6-2 or TRBV6-3 with TRBJ2-2; TRBD1 is a possible D gene (6 bases). This CDR3 contains 17 residues. V lost 2 bases and J 1 base, leaving 14 bases between the germline ends. CDR1 and CDR2 from the germline V gene are MNHEY and SVGEGT. DNA of the CDR3: TGTGCCAGCAGTTACCTCCCGTCGACAGGGAACACCGGGGAGCTGTTTTTT. Encoded protein: CASSYLPSTGNTGELFF.

This clonotype appeared many times. V and J are TRBV20-1 and TRBJ2-7; D ambiguous. Germline V CDR1 and CDR2: DFQATT, SNEGSKA (reference sequence). There are 11 residues in the CDR3. The V gene lost 6 bases and the J gene lost 3 bases, with 9 bases spanning the gap. CDR3 sequence reads: CSAFPYYEQYV. CDR3 coding DNA: TGCAGTGCCTTCCCGTACTACGAGCAGTACGTC.

The CDR3 spells CASSPRGLTYNEQFF. The CDR3 DNA follows: TGTGCCAGCAGCCCAAGGGGGCTCACCTACAATGAGCAGTTCTTC. The chain couples TRBV11-1 to TRBJ2-1; 7 bases map to TRBD1. Losses at the gene ends were 5 bases for V and 2 bases for J; bases not matched to a gene: 6. This CDR3 is 15 amino acids long. Germline CDR1 and CDR2: SGHAT and FQDESV (reference sequence).

The sample holds many counts of this clonotype. The rearrangement uses TRBV4-1 and TRBJ2-1, with D possibly called TRBD1 or TRBD2 (5 bases each). CDR3 length: 14 amino acids. The V and J ends lost 3 bases and 6 bases respectively, with 12 bases between them. CDR1 is MGHRA, CDR2 YSYEKL, per germline. In DNA, the CDR3 is TGCGCCAGCAGCCAGGACCGGGGCCCCAATGAGCAGTTCTTC. Residues: CASSQDRGPNEQFF.

In its sample, this clonotype was seen a few times. This rearrangement joins TRBV7-2 to TRBJ1-6, with TRBD1 matching over 7 bases. In germline, CDR1 is SGHTA, CDR2 FQGNSA. The CDR3 has 16 amino acids. V shed 5 bases, J shed 2 bases, and the junction held 6 bases outside the gene matches. In DNA form, the CDR3 reads TGTGCCAGCAGCCGGACAGGTTCCCCCTATAATTCACCCCTCCACTTT. This encodes CASSRTGSPYNSPLHF. Using reference TRBV7-2 and TRBJ1-6 for the parts outside the CDR3, the full variable domain is GAGVSQSPSNKVTEKGKDVELRCDPISGHTALYWYRQSLGQGLEFLIYFQGNSAPDKSGLPSDRFSAERTGGSVSTLTIQRTQQEDSAVYLCASSRTGSPYNSPLHFGNGTRLTVT.

The DNA of the CDR3 is TGCGCCAGCAGCTTGGTGGGGACGGTCACCGGGGAGCTGTTTTTT. Protein product: CASSLVGTVTGELFF. The chain combines TRBV4-3 with TRBJ2-2; D could derive from TRBD1 or TRBD2 (5 bases each). V lost 5 bases, J lost 4 bases, and 14 bases lay in between. The CDR3 contains 15 residues. Germline CDR1 reads LGHNA; CDR2 reads YSLEER.

This clonotype was seen only a few times. The chain recombines TRBV19 with TRBJ2-3; 7 positions match TRBD2. Germline values: CDR1 LNHDA, CDR2 SQIVND (reference sequence). Unmatched junction bases numbered 9, after V lost 5 bases and J lost 1 base. The CDR3 is made up of 16 amino acids. The CDR3 DNA reads as TGTGCCAGTAGTGCCAAGCTAGCGGAGGGCACAGATACGCAGTATTTT. Translated: CASSAKLAEGTDTQYF.

This clonotype was counted at least ten times. The chain has TRBV6-2 or TRBV6-3 and TRBJ1-5; no reliable D call. Germline loops: CDR1 MNHEY, CDR2 SVGEGT. Trimming pared 4 bases from V and 4 bases from J, leaving 8 bases between. This CDR3 region has 13 residues. Here the CDR3 DNA reads TGTGCCAGCAGTTTCCCGGCGAATCAGCCCCAGCATTTT. It encodes CASSFPANQPQHF.

This clonotype showed up many times. The chain links TRBV7-3 to TRBJ2-3; D unclear. Trimming removed 5 bases at V and 4 bases at J, with 10 bases between. The germline V gene encodes CDR1 SGHTA and CDR2 FQGTGA. CDR3 length: 13 amino acids. The CDR3 DNA follows: TGTGCCAGCAGCCCCGTGGGGTCAGATACGCAGTATTTT. Translating it yields CASSPVGSDTQYF.

This chain joins TRBV6-2 or TRBV6-3 and TRBJ2-1, with D unresolved. Trimming stripped 2 bases from V and 7 bases from J, with 18 bases between. This CDR3 contains 16 residues. Germline CDR1 MNHEY, CDR2 SVGEGT. The CDR3 DNA reads as TGTGCCAGCAGTTACGGTCGTGGGGATTGGGTAAATGAGCAGTTCTTC. Protein product: CASSYGRGDWVNEQFF.

This clonotype was found once. The V call is TRBV30, the J call TRBJ1-5; TRBD1 matches 9 bases. CDR1 and CDR2 from the germline V gene are GTSNPN and SVGIG (reference sequence). There are 14 residues in the CDR3. With 1 base clipped from V and 9 bases from J, the junction kept 7 bases outside the gene matches. The chain's CDR3 is CAWSAGQGFWPQHF. CDR3 in DNA: TGTGCCTGGAGTGCGGGACAGGGATTTTGGCCCCAGCATTTT.

This clonotype occurred many times. The chain employs TRBV5-1 and TRBJ1-1; D is ambiguous. This CDR3 has 12 residues. Germline values: CDR1 SGHRS, CDR2 YFSETQ. Between the trimmed V and J ends, which lost 7 bases and 10 bases, there was a span of 17 bases. The CDR3: CASGPAGYVAFF. The CDR3 DNA reads TGCGCCAGCGGACCTGCGGGGTATGTAGCTTTCTTT.

This chain joins TRBV12-3 or TRBV12-4 and TRBJ2-1; the D is unclear. Trimming cost V 5 bases and J 9 bases, with 8 bases left between them. The CDR3 is made up of 11 amino acids. The CDR3 spells CASSEIAEQFF. CDR3 in DNA: TGTGCCAGCAGTGAAATAGCTGAGCAGTTCTTC.

J is TRBJ2-7 and V is TRBV12-3 or TRBV12-4; tentative D call: TRBD2 (5 bases). The CDR3 is made up of 13 amino acids. Trimming pared 1 base from V and 2 bases from J, leaving 6 bases between. CDR3 protein: CASSLVGTYEQYF. CDR3 nucleotide sequence: TGTGCCAGCAGTTTAGTCGGGACCTACGAGCAGTACTTC.

The gene calls are TRBV15 and TRBJ1-2, with D hard to call. CDR1 is LNHNV, CDR2 YYDKDF, per germline (reference sequence). The V end lost 0 bases, the J end lost 8 bases, and 13 bases lay between the germline ends. CDR3 length: 14 amino acids. This chain's CDR3 is CATSRDRAGWGYTF. The CDR3 coding sequence is TGTGCCACCAGCAGAGATCGGGCCGGCTGGGGCTACACCTTC.

This clonotype has a count of ten or more. The chain joins TRBV7-9 to TRBJ2-3; 11 positions agree with TRBD2. CDR1 and CDR2 (germline): SEHNR, FQNEAQ (reference sequence). The length of the CDR3 is 15 residues. V trimming: 5 bases; J trimming: 8 bases; junction bases outside the gene matches: 9. CDR3: CASSPTSGAPGTQYF. The CDR3 coding sequence is TGTGCCAGCAGCCCGACTAGCGGGGCCCCGGGTACGCAGTATTTT.

Many counts were recorded for this clonotype. The chain is built from TRBV7-2 and TRBJ2-1, with D maybe TRBD2 (5 bases). CDR3 length equals 17 residues. The germline gives CDR1 SGHTA, CDR2 FQGNSA. V lost 4 bases and J lost 0, with 16 bases in between. DNA of the CDR3: TGTGCCAGCAGCTCAGGATTCCCGGGGAGCTCCTACAATGAGCAGTTCTTC. It codes for CASSSGFPGSSYNEQFF.

This clonotype was counted a few times. This chain joins TRBV6-6 and TRBJ2-5; TRBD1 matches 10 bases. Germline V CDR1 and CDR2: MNHNY, SVGAGI (reference sequence). J was trimmed by 4 bases and V by 2 bases; bases with no gene match: 4. This CDR3 comprises 15 residues. CDR3 in DNA: TGTGCCAGCAGTTACCCCCGACAGGGGGCAGAGACCCAGTACTTC. Its translation is CASSYPRQGAETQYF.

At least ten counts were recorded for this clonotype. V and J are TRBV20-1 and TRBJ1-2; D is unresolved. The CDR3 contains 14 residues. The V end lost 5 bases, the J end lost 8 bases, and 21 bases lay between the germline ends. Per germline, CDR1 DFQATT and CDR2 SNEGSKA (reference sequence). CDR3 coding DNA: TGCAGTGCTCGCGAGACTGGGAGTCTAGAGGGCTACACCTTC. Protein sequence: CSARETGSLEGYTF.

This clonotype was recorded a few times. DNA of the CDR3: TGTGCCAGCAGCTTACCAGAGAACACTGAAGCTTTCTTT. Translated: CASSLPENTEAFF. The V gene is TRBV7-9, the J gene TRBJ1-1; no firm D call. The germline V gene encodes CDR1 SEHNR and CDR2 FQNEAQ (reference sequence). The CDR3 contains 13 residues. Trimming took 2 bases from V and 1 from J, leaving 5 bases between them.